Following are 14 T cell receptor beta chains from one sample sequenced in a study of blood T cell repertoires in COVID-19. Repertoires were generated with immunoSEQ multiplex PCR, while TCRdb's copy carries only in-frame clones and drops some. The table records about 140,000 clones, around 81% of them present only once. Sequenced material: peripheral blood. All receptors come from an older woman with active or convalescent COVID-19.

The chain is built from TRBV11-2 and TRBJ1-4, with TRBD1 as a possible D gene (6 bases). CDR3 length: 15 residues. V was trimmed by 1 base and J by 5 bases, leaving 11 bases between them. Germline assignment: CDR1 SGHAT and CDR2 FQNNGV. CDR3 sequence: CASSLGGPPNEKLFF. DNA for the CDR3: TGTGCCAGCAGCTTAGGGGGGCCGCCAAATGAAAAACTGTTTTTT.

The rearrangement joins TRBV2 to TRBJ2-3; D gene uncertain. Germline V CDR1 and CDR2: SNHLY, FYNNEI. Trimming cost V 6 bases and J 5 bases, with 9 bases left between them. The CDR3 length is 12 residues. The CDR3 reads CASSGARDTQYF. The CDR3 nucleotides read TGTGCCAGCAGCGGAGCCCGAGATACGCAGTATTTT.

This clone appeared a single time. This chain uses TRBV19 with TRBJ2-5; 8 bases line up with TRBD1. V gave up 10 bases and J gave up 5 bases; unmatched junction bases: 18. Germline V gives CDR1 LNHDA, CDR2 SQIVND (reference sequence). The CDR3 runs to 16 residues. CDR3 DNA sequence: TGTGCCACCTCTCGACAGGGGTCGACTGGCTCCGAGACCCAGTACTTC. Protein sequence: CATSRQGSTGSETQYF.

In this sample, this clone turned up many times. The chain employs TRBV6-5 and TRBJ2-3; 9 bases fit TRBD1. Per germline, CDR1 MNHEY and CDR2 SVGAGI. This CDR3 is 15 amino acids long. Losses at the gene ends were 7 bases for V and 3 bases for J; bases not matched to a gene: 8. The DNA for the CDR3 is TGTGCCAGCACCTTAACAGGGGGCTGGACAGATACGCAGTATTTT. Amino acid sequence: CASTLTGGWTDTQYF.

The chain employs TRBV6-1 and TRBJ1-5; D is uncertain. From germline, CDR1 is MNHNS and CDR2 SASEGT. This CDR3 is built from 15 residues. The ends were cut back, 1 base at V and 2 bases at J, with 9 bases in the middle. The CDR3 sequence is CASSEDRGGNQPQHF. The DNA of the CDR3 is TGTGCCAGCAGTGAAGATCGAGGCGGCAATCAGCCCCAGCATTTT.

This clone was counted a few times. V gene TRBV11-2 combines with J gene TRBJ2-7; D gene unclear. CDR1 and CDR2 (germline): SGHAT, FQNNGV. The germline V and J ends were trimmed by 3 bases and 6 bases, with 6 bases remaining between them. CDR3 length: 11 amino acids. The CDR3 loop is CASSLYFEQYF. In DNA, the CDR3 is TGTGCCAGCAGCTTGTATTTCGAGCAGTACTTC. The variable domain in full, with the rest retrieved from reference TRBV11-2 and TRBJ2-7, is EAGVAQSPRYKIIEKRQSVAFWCNPISGHATLYWYQQILGQGPKLLIQFQNNGVVDDSQLPKDRFSAERLKGVDSTLKIQPAKLEDSAVYLCASSLYFEQYFGPGTRLTVT.

This clone came up a few times. This sequence joins TRBV28 and TRBJ1-1; TRBD1 matches 9 bases. This CDR3 contains 13 residues. V lost 6 bases and J lost 4; bases outside the gene matches: 3. Germline V gene data show CDR1 as MDHEN and CDR2 as SYDVKM. This chain's CDR3 is CASRGTGLTEAFF. The CDR3 DNA is TGTGCCAGCAGGGGGACAGGGCTCACTGAAGCTTTCTTT.

The chain recombines TRBV7-9 with TRBJ1-6; D unresolved. Trimming removed 6 bases at V and 7 bases at J, with 13 bases between. The germline V gene has CDR1 SEHNR and CDR2 FQNEAQ (reference sequence). The CDR3 extends over 14 amino acids. The CDR3 loop reads CASSGGSQNSPLHF. CDR3 in DNA: TGTGCCAGCAGTGGAGGGAGTCAGAATTCACCCCTCCACTTT. Using reference TRBV7-9 and TRBJ1-6 for the parts outside the CDR3, the full variable domain is DTGVSQNPRHKITKRGQNVTFRCDPISEHNRLYWYRQTLGQGPEFLTYFQNEAQLEKSRLLSDRFSAERPKGSFSTLEIQRTEQGDSAMYLCASSGGSQNSPLHFGNGTRLTVT.

Points on this clone: This may arise from a read error, as a much more abundant clone is one base away. The chain uses TRBV2 and TRBJ1-2, with a tentative D call TRBD1 (5 bases). This CDR3 contains 12 residues. Germline V CDR1 and CDR2: SNHLY, FYNNEI. As DNA, the CDR3 is TGTGTCAGCAGTGGACAAAACTATGGCTACACCTTC. Translated, it gives CVSSGQNYGYTF. Full variable domain (remainder filled in from reference TRBV2 and TRBJ1-2): EPEVTQTPSHQVTQMGQEVILRCVPISNHLYFYWYRQILGQKVEFLVSFYNNEISEKSEIFDDQFSVERPDGSNFTLKIRSTKLEDSAMYFCVSSGQNYGYTFGSGTRLTVV.

For this clone: The same CDR3 is also encoded by other DNA sequences in this sample. The chain is built from TRBV7-2 and TRBJ1-4, with 8 bases aligning to TRBD1. The germline CDR1 and CDR2 sequences are SGHTA and FQGNSA. CDR3 length equals 15 residues. V lost 3 bases and J lost 2; bases outside the gene matches: 2. The CDR3 DNA is TGTGCCAGCAGCTTTGACAGGGGTACTAATGAAAAACTGTTTTTT. It is translated as CASSFDRGTNEKLFF.

The chain links TRBV7-6 to TRBJ2-3; perhaps TRBD2 as D (6 bases). Trimming cost V 5 bases and J 4 bases, with 19 bases left between them. The CDR3 covers 16 residues. Germline V gives CDR1 SGHVS, CDR2 FNYEAQ. The CDR3 reads CASSMRLDLMADTQYF. In DNA form, the CDR3 reads TGTGCCAGCAGCATGAGACTAGACCTAATGGCAGATACGCAGTATTTT.

This chain uses TRBV29-1 with TRBJ2-7; TRBD2 aligns across 15 bases. The germline gives CDR1 SQVTM, CDR2 ANQGSEA. CDR3 size: 14 residues. V trimming: 6 bases; J trimming: 0 bases; junction bases outside the gene matches: 0. The CDR3 spells CSVGLAGGSYEQYF. For the CDR3, the DNA is TGCAGCGTGGGACTAGCGGGAGGCTCCTACGAGCAGTACTTC.

This chain uses TRBV10-3 with TRBJ2-1, with 7 bases that match TRBD1. The ends lost 4 bases at V and 7 bases at J; junction bases unmatched: 7. Per germline, CDR1 ENHRY and CDR2 SYGVKD. The CDR3 length is 14 residues. DNA for the CDR3: TGTGCCATCAGTGGACAGGGCTACGGGAATGAGCAGTTCTTC. Residues: CAISGQGYGNEQFF.

This chain connects TRBV19 to TRBJ2-2; weak D call: TRBD2 (5 bases). This CDR3 has 13 amino acids. Per germline, CDR1 LNHDA and CDR2 SQIVND (reference sequence). The V gene lost 6 bases and the J gene lost 11 bases, with 16 bases spanning the gap. The CDR3 here is CASREESWEELFF. For the CDR3, the DNA is TGTGCCAGTAGGGAGGAGTCTTGGGAAGAGCTGTTTTTT.